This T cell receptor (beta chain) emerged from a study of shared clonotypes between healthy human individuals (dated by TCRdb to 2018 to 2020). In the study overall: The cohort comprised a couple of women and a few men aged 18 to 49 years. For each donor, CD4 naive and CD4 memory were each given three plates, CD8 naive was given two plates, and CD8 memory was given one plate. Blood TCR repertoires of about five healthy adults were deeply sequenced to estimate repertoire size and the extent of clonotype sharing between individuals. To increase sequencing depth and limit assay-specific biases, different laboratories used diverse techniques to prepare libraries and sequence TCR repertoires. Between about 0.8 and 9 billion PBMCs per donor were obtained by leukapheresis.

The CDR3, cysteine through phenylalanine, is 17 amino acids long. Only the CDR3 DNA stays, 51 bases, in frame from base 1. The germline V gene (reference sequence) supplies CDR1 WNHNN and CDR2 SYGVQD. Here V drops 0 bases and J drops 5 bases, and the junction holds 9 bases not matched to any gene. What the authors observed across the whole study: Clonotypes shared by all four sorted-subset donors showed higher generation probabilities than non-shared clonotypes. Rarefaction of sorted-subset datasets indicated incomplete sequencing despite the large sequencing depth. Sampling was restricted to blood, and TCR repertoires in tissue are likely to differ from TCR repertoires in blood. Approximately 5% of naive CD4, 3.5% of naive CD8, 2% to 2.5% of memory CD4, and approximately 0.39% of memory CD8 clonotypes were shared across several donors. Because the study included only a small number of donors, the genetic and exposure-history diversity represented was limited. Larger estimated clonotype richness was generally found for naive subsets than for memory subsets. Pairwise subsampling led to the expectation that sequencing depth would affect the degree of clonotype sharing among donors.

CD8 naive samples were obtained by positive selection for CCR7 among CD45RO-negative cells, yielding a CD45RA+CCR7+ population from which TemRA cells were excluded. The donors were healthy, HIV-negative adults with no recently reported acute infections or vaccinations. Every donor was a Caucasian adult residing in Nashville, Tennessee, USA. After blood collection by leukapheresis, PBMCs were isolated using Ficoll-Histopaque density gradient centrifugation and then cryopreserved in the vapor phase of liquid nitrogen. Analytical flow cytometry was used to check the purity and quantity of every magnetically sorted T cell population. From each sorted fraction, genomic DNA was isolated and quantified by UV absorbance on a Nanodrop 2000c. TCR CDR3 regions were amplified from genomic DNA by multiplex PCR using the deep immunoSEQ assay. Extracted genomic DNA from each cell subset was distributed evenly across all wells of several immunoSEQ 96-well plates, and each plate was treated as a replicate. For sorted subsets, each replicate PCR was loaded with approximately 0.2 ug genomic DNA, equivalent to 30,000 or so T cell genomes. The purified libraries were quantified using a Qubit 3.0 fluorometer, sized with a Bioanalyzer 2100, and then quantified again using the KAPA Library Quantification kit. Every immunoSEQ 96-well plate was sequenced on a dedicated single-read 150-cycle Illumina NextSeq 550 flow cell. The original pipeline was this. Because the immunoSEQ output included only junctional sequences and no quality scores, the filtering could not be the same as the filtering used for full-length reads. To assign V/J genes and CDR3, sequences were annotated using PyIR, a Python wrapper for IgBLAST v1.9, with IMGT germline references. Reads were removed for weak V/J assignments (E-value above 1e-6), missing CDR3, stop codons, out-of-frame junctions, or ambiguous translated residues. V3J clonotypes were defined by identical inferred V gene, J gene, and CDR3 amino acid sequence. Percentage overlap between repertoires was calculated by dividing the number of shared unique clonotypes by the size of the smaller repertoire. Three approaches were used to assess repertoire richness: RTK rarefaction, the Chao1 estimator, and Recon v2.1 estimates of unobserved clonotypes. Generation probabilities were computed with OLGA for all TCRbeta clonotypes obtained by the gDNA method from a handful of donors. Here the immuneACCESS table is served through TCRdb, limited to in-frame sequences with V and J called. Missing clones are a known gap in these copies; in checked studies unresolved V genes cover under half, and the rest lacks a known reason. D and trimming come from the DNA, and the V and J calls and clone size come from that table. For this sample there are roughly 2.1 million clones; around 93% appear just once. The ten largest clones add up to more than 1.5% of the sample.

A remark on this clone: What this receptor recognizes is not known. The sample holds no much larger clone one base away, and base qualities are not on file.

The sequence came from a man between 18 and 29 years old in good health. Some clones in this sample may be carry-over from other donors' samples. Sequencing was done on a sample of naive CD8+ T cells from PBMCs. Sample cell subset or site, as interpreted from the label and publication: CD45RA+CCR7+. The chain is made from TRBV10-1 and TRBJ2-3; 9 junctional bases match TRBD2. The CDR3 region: CASSESGAGGPRDTQYF. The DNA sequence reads TGCGCCAGCAGTGAGTCGGGCGCGGGAGGGCCAAGAGATACGCAGTATTTT.